This T cell receptor beta chain was captured by sequencing in a study of blood T cells in healthy people across ages. Study conclusions and caveats: The unknown donor CMV status may have confounded expanded clonotype changes.

As regards this clonotype: Its antigen is still unknown.

Germline V gene sequence: CDR1 MNHEY, CDR2 SVGAGI. This CDR3 spans 15 amino acids. Losses at the gene ends were 8 bases for V and 6 bases for J; bases not matched to a gene: 6. A second about 6 to 12 cycle PCR used barcoded and J-beta primers. TCRdb processed the 5' RACE reads anew with MiXCR; each CDR3 protein has one entry. The top ten hold about 32% of the sample, which has about 680,000 distinct CDR3 sequences, approximately 49% seen once. The study isolated at least 7 million PBMCs from each sample. The rearrangement links TRBV6-5 to TRBJ2-1; TRBD2 aligns across 14 bases. What was sequenced was blood. The source of this sequence is a woman aged 60-75 years in good health. CDR3 sequence (DNA): TGTGCCAGCGGGAGAGGGACTAGCGGGAGCAATGAGCAGTTCTTC. The encoded protein is CASGRGTSGSNEQFF.